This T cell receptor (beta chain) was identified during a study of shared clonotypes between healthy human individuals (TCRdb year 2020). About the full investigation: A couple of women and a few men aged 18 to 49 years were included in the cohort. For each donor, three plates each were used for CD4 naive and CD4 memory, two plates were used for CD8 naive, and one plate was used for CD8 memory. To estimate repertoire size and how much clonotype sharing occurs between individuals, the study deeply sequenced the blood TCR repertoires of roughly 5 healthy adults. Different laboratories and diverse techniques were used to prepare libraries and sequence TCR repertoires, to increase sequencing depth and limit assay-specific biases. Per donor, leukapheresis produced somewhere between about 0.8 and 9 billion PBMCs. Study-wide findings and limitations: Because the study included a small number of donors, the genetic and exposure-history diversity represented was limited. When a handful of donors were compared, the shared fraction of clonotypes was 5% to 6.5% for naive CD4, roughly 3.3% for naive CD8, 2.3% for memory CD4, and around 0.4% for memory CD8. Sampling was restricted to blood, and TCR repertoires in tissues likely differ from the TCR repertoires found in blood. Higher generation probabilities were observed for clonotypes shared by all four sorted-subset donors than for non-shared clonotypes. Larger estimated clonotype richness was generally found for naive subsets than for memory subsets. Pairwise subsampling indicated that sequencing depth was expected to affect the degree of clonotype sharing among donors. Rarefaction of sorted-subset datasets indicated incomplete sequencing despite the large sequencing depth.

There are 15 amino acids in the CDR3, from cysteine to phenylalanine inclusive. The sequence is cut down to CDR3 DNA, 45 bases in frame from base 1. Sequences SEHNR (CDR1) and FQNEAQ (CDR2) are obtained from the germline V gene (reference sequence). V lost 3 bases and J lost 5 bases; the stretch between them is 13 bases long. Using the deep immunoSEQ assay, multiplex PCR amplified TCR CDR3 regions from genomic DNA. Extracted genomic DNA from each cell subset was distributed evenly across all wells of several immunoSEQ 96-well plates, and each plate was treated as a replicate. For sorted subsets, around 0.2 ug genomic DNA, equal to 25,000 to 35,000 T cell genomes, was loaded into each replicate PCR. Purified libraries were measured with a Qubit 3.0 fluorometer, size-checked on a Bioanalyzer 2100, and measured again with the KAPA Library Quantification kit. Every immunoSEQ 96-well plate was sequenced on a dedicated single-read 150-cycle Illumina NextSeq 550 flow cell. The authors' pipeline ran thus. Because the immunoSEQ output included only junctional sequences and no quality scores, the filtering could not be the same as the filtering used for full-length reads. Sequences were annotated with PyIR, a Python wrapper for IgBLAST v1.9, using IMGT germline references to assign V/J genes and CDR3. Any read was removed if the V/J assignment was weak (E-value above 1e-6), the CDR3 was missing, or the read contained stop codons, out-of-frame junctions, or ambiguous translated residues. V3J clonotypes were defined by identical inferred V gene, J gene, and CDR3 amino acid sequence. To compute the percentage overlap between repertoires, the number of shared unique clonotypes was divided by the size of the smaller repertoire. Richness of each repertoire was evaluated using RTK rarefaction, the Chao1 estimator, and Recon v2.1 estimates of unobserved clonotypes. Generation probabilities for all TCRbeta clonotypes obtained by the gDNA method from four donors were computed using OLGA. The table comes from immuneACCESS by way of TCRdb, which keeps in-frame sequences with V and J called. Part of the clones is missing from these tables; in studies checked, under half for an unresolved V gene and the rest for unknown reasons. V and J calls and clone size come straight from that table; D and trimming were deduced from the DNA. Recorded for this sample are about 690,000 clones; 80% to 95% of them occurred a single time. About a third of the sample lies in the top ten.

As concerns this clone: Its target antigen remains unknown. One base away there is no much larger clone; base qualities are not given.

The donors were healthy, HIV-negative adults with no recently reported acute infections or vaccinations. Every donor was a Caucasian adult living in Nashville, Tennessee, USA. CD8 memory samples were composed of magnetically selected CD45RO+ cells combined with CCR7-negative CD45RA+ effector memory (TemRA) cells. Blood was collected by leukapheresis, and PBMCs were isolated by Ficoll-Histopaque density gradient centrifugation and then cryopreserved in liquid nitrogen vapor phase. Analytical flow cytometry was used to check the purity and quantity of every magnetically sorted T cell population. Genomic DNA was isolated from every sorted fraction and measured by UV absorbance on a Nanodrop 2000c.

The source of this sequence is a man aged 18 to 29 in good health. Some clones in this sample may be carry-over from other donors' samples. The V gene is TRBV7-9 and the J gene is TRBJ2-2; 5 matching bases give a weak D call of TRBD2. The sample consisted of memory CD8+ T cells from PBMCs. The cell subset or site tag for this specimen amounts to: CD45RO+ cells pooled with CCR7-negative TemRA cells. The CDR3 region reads CASSLNAPGTGELFF. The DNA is TGTGCCAGCAGCTTGAATGCCCCGGGAACCGGGGAGCTGTTTTTT.